This entry lists 3 T cell receptor beta chains sequenced from one sample in a study of CD8+ T cells in alopecia areata. The treatment here: oral pan-JAK inhibitor, 5-10 mg twice daily. RNA, once extracted, was reverse transcribed into cDNA for use as the sequencing template. Data came from immunoSEQ multiplex PCR; TCRdb stores just in-frame clones and leaves some out. The top ten clones hold around 0.44% of a sample with 90,000 to 150,000 clones, 53% of them seen once. The sample consisted of CD4+ T cells sorted from blood, taken at week 4, from a patient treated with tofacitinib. The receptors were sampled from a human donor with alopecia areata.

The rearrangement links TRBV6-5 to TRBJ2-1; 7 bases agree with TRBD2. The CDR3 runs 14 residues. V shed 5 bases, J shed 7 bases, and the junction held 8 bases outside the gene matches. The germline V gene encodes CDR1 MNHEY and CDR2 SVGAGI. The CDR3 DNA reads TGTGCCAGCAGTCCGCGGACTAGTGTGAATGAGCAGTTCTTC. The encoded protein is CASSPRTSVNEQFF.

DNA of the CDR3: TGTGCCTGGAGTAAAGGGTTGGATCAGCCCCAGCATTTT. Protein: CAWSKGLDQPQHF. This sequence joins TRBV30 and TRBJ1-5, with D unresolved. The V gene's germline CDR1 is GTSNPN and CDR2 SVGIG (reference sequence). V was pared by 2 bases and J by 5 bases, with 10 bases between. The CDR3 spans 13 residues.

This chain uses TRBV27 with TRBJ2-1; TRBD1 agrees at 9 bases. Germline V lookup: CDR1 MNHEY, CDR2 SMNVEV (reference sequence). Trimming cost V 3 bases and J 6 bases; bases outside gene matches: 0. The CDR3 is made up of 13 amino acids. CDR3 region: CASSLDRGNEQFF. CDR3 DNA sequence: TGTGCCAGCAGTTTGGACAGGGGCAATGAGCAGTTCTTC.